This T cell receptor beta chain was identified during a study of T cells after yellow fever vaccination. As for the study in general: Researchers used SMART-Seq v4 Ultra Low Input to prepare fractions that had low cell numbers. Overall study findings and caveats: Clonotypes appearing in both CD4 and CD8 compartments existed, and their share was small. Most primary-vaccination clones reappeared after the booster (approximately 96% CD4, more than 70% CD8).

UMIs were added to TCR cDNA along with a universal primer site when it was made by 5'RACE template switching. TCRdb re-analysed the 5' RACE reads in MiXCR, keeping a single row per CDR3 protein. The table includes roughly 300,000 distinct CDR3 sequences, roughly 8.6% detected once. This clonotype was seen more than once but under ten times. Antigen specificity is unknown. The CDR3 extends over 14 amino acids. V was clipped by 8 bases and J by 2 bases, with 14 bases between them. In germline, CDR1 is MNHNS, CDR2 SASEGT. This rearrangement joins TRBV6-1 to TRBJ2-3; perhaps TRBD2 as D (7 bases). The receptor was derived from a young man who received the YFV17D yellow fever vaccine. The sequencing used PBMCs, collected more than 35 days after the first yellow fever vaccination. The CDR3 DNA reads as TGTGCCAGCCCCCGGGGGGCGGTCACAGATACGCAGTATTTT. Residues: CASPRGAVTDTQYF.